This TCR beta chain is from a study of blood T cell repertoires in COVID-19 (dated by TCRdb to 2018 to 2020). Background for the entire study: Samples covering the acute and convalescent phases of COVID-19 were provided by collaborators in the United States, Italy and Spain. HLA class I and class II types, where available, came from metadata supplied by the sample provider rather than from assay-based typing. Samples came from the ongoing ImmuneRACE study (first 160 participants) plus 1,254 subjects from 6 global collaborators. The material from the prospective study consisted of cDNA or gDNA derived from T cells, B-cell-depleted T cells, or PBMCs. Deeply sampled blood TCRbeta repertoires from subjects exposed to, actively infected with, or recovered from COVID-19 were included in the dataset. The repertoires were released in a freely available public database intended as a resource for research on the immune response to SARS-CoV-2. The sample metadata nearly always contained a de-identified subject ID, COVID-19 status, age in years and sex. Study-wide conclusions, independent of this receptor: The quantity of clinical and demographic metadata differed by source and by participant and was supplied without curation.

The trim is 5 bases for V and 2 bases for J, with a gap of 15 bases between the germline ends. CDR1 and CDR2, per the germline V gene, are LGHNA and YSLEER. Inclusive of the bounding cysteine and phenylalanine, the CDR3 is 15 residues long. Only the CDR3 region is kept as DNA, spanning 45 bases read in frame from base 1. The collaborating institutions used their own protocols to collect whole blood in K2EDTA tubes. Collaborator samples were shipped for TCRbeta analysis as frozen whole blood, isolated PBMCs, or DNA extracted from either sample type. The immunoSEQ Assay, a bias-controlled multiplex PCR, was used to amplify TCRbeta CDR3 regions from genomic DNA. On the authors' methods: Nucleated cell counts per sample were estimated from amplification of reference gene primers within the assay. To quantify the absolute abundance of each unique TCRbeta CDR3 rearrangement, sequence reads were collapsed and filtered. For each sample, productive Simpson clonality was calculated as the square root of Simpson's diversity index over productive rearrangements. Here the immuneACCESS table is served through TCRdb, limited to in-frame sequences with V and J called. Missing clones are a known gap in these copies; in checked studies unresolved V genes cover under half, and the rest lacks a known reason. V and J calls and clone size come straight from that table; D and trimming were deduced from the DNA. This sample gives about 59,000 clones in total; roughly nine tenths of them show up just once. In total, the top ten clones hold less than 6.5% of the sample.

About this clone: Its antigen target is currently unknown. No clone much larger than this one lies a single base away; base qualities are absent.

The sequenced sample consisted of peripheral blood. This clonotype was obtained from a man older than 75 in a cohort sampled during active COVID-19. The sequence links TRBV4-3 to TRBJ2-5; the best D guess is TRBD2, with 7 bases matching. The nucleotide sequence is given as TGCGCCAGCAGCGGGGGCGGGGGCCGACAAGAGACCCAGTACTTC. This codes for CASSGGGGRQETQYF.